The T cell receptor (beta chain) described here comes from a study of blood T cell repertoires in COVID-19. Germline CDR1 and CDR2: SEHNR and FQNEAQ (reference sequence). Trimming took 5 bases from V and 5 from J; bases not matched to a gene: 7. This CDR3 region has 14 residues. Profiling relied on immunoSEQ multiplex PCR, and the TCRdb table lists in-frame clones only, not all of them. The table includes under 300,000 clones, more than 65% detected once. This TCR came from a woman in her 40s with active or convalescent COVID-19. The V and J genes are TRBV7-9 and TRBJ1-2, with 8 bases that match TRBD1. What was sequenced was peripheral blood. Here the CDR3 reads CASSHPTGGYGYTF. In nucleotides, the CDR3 is TGTGCCAGCAGCCACCCAACAGGGGGTTATGGCTACACCTTC.